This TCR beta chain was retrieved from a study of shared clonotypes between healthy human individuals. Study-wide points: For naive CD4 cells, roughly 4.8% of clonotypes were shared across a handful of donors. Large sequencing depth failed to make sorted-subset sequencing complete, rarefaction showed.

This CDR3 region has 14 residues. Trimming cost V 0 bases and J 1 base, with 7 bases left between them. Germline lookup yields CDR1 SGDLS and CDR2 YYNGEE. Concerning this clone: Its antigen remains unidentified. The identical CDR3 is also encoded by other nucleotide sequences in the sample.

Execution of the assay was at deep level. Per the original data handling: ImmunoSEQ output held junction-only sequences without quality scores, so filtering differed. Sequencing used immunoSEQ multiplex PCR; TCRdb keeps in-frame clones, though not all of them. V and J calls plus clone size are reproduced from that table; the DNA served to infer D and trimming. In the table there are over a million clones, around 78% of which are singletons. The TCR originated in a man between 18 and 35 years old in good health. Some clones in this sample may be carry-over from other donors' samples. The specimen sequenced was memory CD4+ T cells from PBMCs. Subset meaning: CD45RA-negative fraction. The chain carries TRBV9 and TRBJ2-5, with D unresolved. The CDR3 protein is CASSVGGFQETQYF. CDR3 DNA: TGTGCCAGCAGCGTAGGAGGATTCCAAGAGACCCAGTACTTC.